This T cell receptor (beta chain) stems from a study of cytomegalovirus exposure and HLA in healthy donors. Overall study findings and caveats: Most sequenced TCRs were rare (though some public TCRs occurred in many donors). The authors enumerated 150 to 200 TCR beta chains as linked to cytomegalovirus.

As regards this clone: The antigen remains undetermined.

CDR1 SGHTA and CDR2 FQGNSA come from the germline V gene. The CDR3 covers 16 residues. V was pared by 1 base and J by 1 base, with 3 bases of the junction left unmatched. Generated by immunoSEQ multiplex PCR, the TCRdb table keeps only in-frame clones and is missing some. This sample has about 150,000 clones, with roughly 89% found just once. Sequencing was carried out using PBMCs. The V gene is TRBV7-2, the J gene TRBJ2-4; 8 bases are shared with TRBD2. The receptor was derived from a woman between 18 and 30 years old in good health and CMV-seropositive. Here the CDR3 DNA reads TGTGCCAGCAGCTTAGGAGGCGGGAGGGCCAAAAACATTCAGTACTTC. As protein: CASSLGGGRAKNIQYF.